A single sample is the source of the 31 T cell receptor beta chains below, sequenced in a study of blood T cell repertoires in COVID-19. Profiling relied on immunoSEQ multiplex PCR, and the TCRdb table lists in-frame clones only, not all of them. The repertoire holds 150,000 to 250,000 clones, with 82% as singletons. The material sequenced was PBMCs or T cells enriched from blood (not recorded which). The receptors shown here come from a man in his forties who had recovered from COVID-19.

The V and J genes are TRBV24-1 and TRBJ2-1; 10 nucleotides align to TRBD2. V dropped 3 bases and J dropped 8; count of bases not matched to a gene: 9. CDR1 and CDR2 from the germline V gene are KGHDR and SFDVKD. The CDR3 is made up of 16 amino acids. CDR3 region: CATSDVPGLASHEQFF. DNA for the CDR3: TGTGCCACCAGTGATGTCCCGGGACTAGCGAGCCATGAGCAGTTCTTC.

This clone showed up just once. This chain joins TRBV7-3 and TRBJ2-1; 13 nucleotides agree with TRBD2. The J segment lost 10 bases and the V segment lost 1 base, leaving 13 bases of the junction unmatched. The germline V gene has CDR1 SGHTA and CDR2 FQGTGA. CDR3 size: 18 residues. The CDR3 DNA sequence: TGTGCCAGCAGCTTAAACCCCCCGGGACTAGCGGGAAGAGGGGAGCAGTTCTTC. Its protein product is CASSLNPPGLAGRGEQFF.

A few counts support this clone. The chain recombines TRBV24-1 with TRBJ2-2; perhaps TRBD2 as D (5 bases). From germline, CDR1 is KGHDR and CDR2 SFDVKD. This CDR3 spans 16 amino acids. Between the trimmed V and J ends, which lost 9 bases and 1 base, there was a span of 17 bases. For the CDR3, the DNA is TGTGCCACCGGCGACTCCGGACGGGGGAACACCGGGGAGCTGTTTTTT. Protein: CATGDSGRGNTGELFF.

The V call is TRBV6-6, the J call TRBJ1-5; TRBD1 might be the D (6 bases). The V and J ends lost 5 bases and 2 bases respectively, with 19 bases between them. The germline V gene encodes CDR1 MNHNY and CDR2 SVGAGI (reference sequence). The length of the CDR3 is 17 residues. The DNA for the CDR3 is TGTGCCAGCAGTCCGAAGGGGACAACAAGAGGCAATCAGCCCCAGCATTTT. This encodes CASSPKGTTRGNQPQHF.

The V gene is TRBV10-3, the J gene TRBJ2-1, with 8 bases matching TRBD1. The germline gives CDR1 ENHRY, CDR2 SYGVKD. This CDR3 is 14 amino acids long. Unmatched junction bases numbered 6, after V lost 6 bases and J lost 5 bases. CDR3 sequence reads: CAISGTGSNNEQFF. As DNA, the CDR3 is TGTGCCATCAGCGGGACAGGTAGCAACAATGAGCAGTTCTTC.

V and J are TRBV29-1 and TRBJ2-5; 12 bases are a match to TRBD2. This CDR3 spans 14 amino acids. With 5 bases clipped from V and 2 bases from J, the junction kept 3 bases outside the gene matches. CDR1 and CDR2 (germline): SQVTM, ANQGSEA. Written as DNA, the CDR3 is TGCAGCGTTCGACTAGCGGGGGAGCAAGAGACCCAGTACTTC. It encodes CSVRLAGEQETQYF.

Only a few counts were recorded for this clone. This chain links TRBV2 with TRBJ1-2; 7 bases are a match to TRBD1. V lost 4 bases to trimming and J lost 6 bases; unmatched junction nucleotides: 2. The CDR3 covers 12 residues. Germline V lookup: CDR1 SNHLY, CDR2 FYNNEI. The CDR3 loop is CASSADRHGYTF. CDR3 sequence (DNA): TGTGCCAGCAGTGCGGACAGGCATGGCTACACCTTC.

This clone was counted once. The chain recombines TRBV18 with TRBJ1-1, with D tentatively TRBD1 (5 bases). V was cut by 2 bases and J by 7 bases, with 8 bases left in between. Germline V gives CDR1 KGHSH, CDR2 LQKENI. The CDR3 covers 12 residues. The CDR3 DNA sequence: TGTGCCAGCTCACCAAGGGGCCGTGAAGCTTTCTTT. Its translation: CASSPRGREAFF.

The chain is built from TRBV7-9 and TRBJ1-2, with 12 bases lining up with TRBD1. The J segment lost 7 bases and the V segment lost 5 bases, leaving 8 bases of the junction unmatched. Germline-derived CDR1 and CDR2 are SEHNR and FQNEAQ (reference sequence). The CDR3 has 15 amino acids. CDR3 bases: TGTGCCAGCAGCCATGTAGGGACAGGGGGCTTTGGCTACACCTTC. It specifies CASSHVGTGGFGYTF.

The chain uses TRBV6-5 and TRBJ1-3; possibly TRBD1 for D (6 bases). This CDR3 contains 15 residues. V was trimmed by 8 bases and J by 2 bases, leaving 16 bases between them. Per germline, CDR1 MNHEY and CDR2 SVGAGI. CDR3 amino acids: CASGASGQTGNTIYF. Written as DNA, the CDR3 is TGTGCCAGCGGGGCTTCGGGACAAACTGGAAACACCATATATTTT.

This chain uses TRBV5-4 with TRBJ2-7; 8 bases are a match to TRBD2. The CDR3 extends over 14 amino acids. The junction had 7 bases not matched to a gene; V was cut back by 3 bases and J by 5 bases. CDR1 is SGHNT, CDR2 YYREEE, per germline (reference sequence). CDR3 bases: TGTGCCAGCAGCTCTATAGCGGGAAGGGACGAGCAGTACTTC. This codes for CASSSIAGRDEQYF.

V gene TRBV28 combines with J gene TRBJ1-2; D unresolved. The CDR3 is 16 residues long. With 3 bases removed from V and 3 bases from J, the gap between germline ends came to 17 bases. Germline values: CDR1 MDHEN, CDR2 SYDVKM. CDR3 bases: TGTGCCAGCAGTTTTCGGTCTGCAGAGGGTGACTATGGCTACACCTTC. It codes for CASSFRSAEGDYGYTF.

This clone was seen just once. This sample also contains other DNA sequences that code for the same CDR3. V usage is TRBV20-1 and J usage is TRBJ1-2, with TRBD1 as a possible D gene (6 bases). V lost 3 bases, J lost 4 bases, and 6 bases lay in between. The CDR3 totals 11 residues. Germline V gene lookup returns CDR1 DFQATT and CDR2 SNEGSKA (reference sequence). The CDR3 nucleotides read TGCAGTGCTAGGACAGGCTATGGCTACACCTTC. Amino acids: CSARTGYGYTF.

This chain joins TRBV11-2 and TRBJ1-1; D not resolved. CDR3 length equals 15 residues. Germline-derived CDR1 and CDR2 are SGHAT and FQNNGV. With 1 base removed from V and 2 bases from J, the gap between germline ends came to 11 bases. The CDR3 spells CASSLVPGTNTEAFF. DNA for the CDR3: TGTGCCAGCAGCTTAGTACCGGGTACAAACACTGAAGCTTTCTTT. Complete variable domain (other parts from reference TRBV11-2 and TRBJ1-1): EAGVAQSPRYKIIEKRQSVAFWCNPISGHATLYWYQQILGQGPKLLIQFQNNGVVDDSQLPKDRFSAERLKGVDSTLKIQPAKLEDSAVYLCASSLVPGTNTEAFFGQGTRLTVV.

The DNA for the CDR3 is TGTGCCAGCAGCCAAGGGGACATGTACTCTGGAAACACCATATATTTT. Its protein is CASSQGDMYSGNTIYF. The gene calls are TRBV6-2 or TRBV6-3 and TRBJ1-3; the D gene is possibly TRBD1 (6 bases). The CDR3 covers 16 residues. Deletions cut 6 bases from V and 0 bases from J, with 15 bases between. Germline V gene lookup returns CDR1 MNHEY and CDR2 SVGEGT.

Turning to this clone: This sample also contains other DNA sequences that code for the same CDR3. The gene calls are TRBV9 and TRBJ1-6; possibly TRBD1 for D (6 bases). Trimming pared 0 bases from V and 7 bases from J, leaving 8 bases between. CDR3 length: 14 amino acids. Germline assignment: CDR1 SGDLS and CDR2 YYNGEE. The CDR3 nucleotides are TGTGCCAGCAGCGTAGGGCAGGGGAATTCACCCCTCCACTTT. Translating gives CASSVGQGNSPLHF.

The V gene is TRBV3-1 (or the pseudogene TRBV3-2), the J gene TRBJ2-5, with D possibly TRBD2 on 5 matching bases. Between the trimmed V and J ends, which lost 1 base and 2 bases, there was a span of 14 bases. From germline, CDR1 is LGHDT and CDR2 YNNKEL (reference sequence). This CDR3 contains 16 residues. The CDR3 loop is CASSQGLASTQETQYF. CDR3 coding DNA: TGTGCCAGCAGCCAAGGCCTAGCTAGTACTCAAGAGACCCAGTACTTC.

The genes are TRBV13 and TRBJ2-3; the match to TRBD2 covers 12 bases. Germline V gene lookup returns CDR1 PRHDT and CDR2 FYEKMQ (reference sequence). The CDR3 extends over 17 amino acids. V lost 3 bases and J lost 2; bases outside the gene matches: 6. In nucleotides, the CDR3 is TGTGCCAGCAGCTTTATCCTAGCGGGAGGGTACACAGATACGCAGTATTTT. Amino acid sequence: CASSFILAGGYTDTQYF. Complete variable domain (other parts from reference TRBV13 and TRBJ2-3): AAGVIQSPRHLIKEKRETATLKCYPIPRHDTVYWYQQGPGQDPQFLISFYEKMQSDKGSIPDRFSAQQFSDYHSELNMSSLELGDSALYFCASSFILAGGYTDTQYFGPGTRLTVL.

This chain connects TRBV13 to TRBJ1-3; 7 bases line up with TRBD1. The CDR3 has 16 amino acids. With V trimmed by 3 bases and J by 7 bases, 12 bases remained unmatched. The germline CDR1 and CDR2 sequences are PRHDT and FYEKMQ (reference sequence). The CDR3 loop is CASSLTGLGGRNTIYF. CDR3 bases: TGTGCCAGCAGCTTGACTGGGCTAGGGGGCCGTAACACCATATATTTT.

CDR3 sequence (DNA): TGTGCCAGCAGCTTGATAAGCGGGATGGGGGATACGCAGTATTTT. Its translation: CASSLISGMGDTQYF. This chain joins TRBV7-3 and TRBJ2-3, with TRBD2 matching 7 bases. Trimming removed 3 bases from V and 6 bases from J; junction bases left unmatched: 9. The CDR3 has 15 amino acids. The germline V gene has CDR1 SGHTA and CDR2 FQGTGA. Looking up the rest from reference TRBV7-3 and TRBJ2-3 gives the full variable domain: GAGVSQTPSNKVTEKGKYVELRCDPISGHTALYWYRQSLGQGPEFLIYFQGTGAADDSGLPNDRFFAVRPEGSVSTLKIQRTERGDSAVYLCASSLISGMGDTQYFGPGTRLTVL.

J is TRBJ2-1 and V is TRBV4-2, with 8 bases aligning to TRBD1. Germline V gene sequence: CDR1 LGHNA, CDR2 YNFKEQ. CDR3 length: 17 amino acids. J gave up 7 bases and V 4 bases, and 15 bases lay outside the gene matches. CDR3 region: CASSPAQGRGRRNEQFF. The CDR3 DNA sequence: TGTGCCAGCAGCCCCGCCCAAGGCAGGGGGCGCCGGAATGAGCAGTTCTTC.

The chain couples TRBV2 to TRBJ1-4; 7 bases map to TRBD1. V was pared by 8 bases and J by 5 bases, with 5 bases of the junction left unmatched. This CDR3 is 13 amino acids long. Germline V gene lookup returns CDR1 SNHLY and CDR2 FYNNEI. The CDR3: CASGGQANEKLFF. The CDR3 nucleotides are TGTGCCAGCGGAGGACAGGCCAATGAAAAACTGTTTTTT.

This rearrangement joins TRBV19 to TRBJ2-1; 9 positions agree with TRBD2. The ends lost 5 bases at V and 0 bases at J; junction bases unmatched: 2. Per germline, CDR1 LNHDA and CDR2 SQIVND (reference sequence). The CDR3 has 15 amino acids. CDR3 protein: CASSAGGSSYNEQFF. CDR3 coding DNA: TGTGCCAGTAGTGCGGGAGGGAGCTCCTACAATGAGCAGTTCTTC.

This clone was counted between two and nine times. V and J are TRBV7-2 and TRBJ2-1; 10 bases fit TRBD2. This CDR3 is 18 amino acids long. Germline V lookup: CDR1 SGHTA, CDR2 FQGNSA. The ends lost 6 bases at V and 1 base at J; junction bases unmatched: 12. The CDR3: CASSSRGVAGGSYNEQFF. CDR3 DNA sequence: TGTGCCAGCAGTTCTCGGGGAGTAGCGGGAGGATCCTACAATGAGCAGTTCTTC.

This clone was counted a few times. The chain's CDR3 is CASSLGTGEKPQHF. The DNA for the CDR3 is TGTGCCAGCAGTCTTGGGACGGGAGAGAAGCCCCAGCATTTT. The gene calls are TRBV6-5 and TRBJ1-5, with a tentative D call TRBD1 (5 bases). Trimming pared 5 bases from V and 8 bases from J, leaving 16 bases between. In germline, CDR1 is MNHEY, CDR2 SVGAGI. CDR3 length equals 14 residues.

This clone has a count of ten or more. In DNA, the CDR3 is TGTGCCAGCAGCTTCACCCCGGGAAGCTCCTACAATGAGCAGTTCTTC. Residues: CASSFTPGSSYNEQFF. The chain links TRBV7-2 to TRBJ2-1, with a tentative D call TRBD2 (5 bases). Trimming stripped 3 bases from V and 0 bases from J, with 12 bases between. Germline V gives CDR1 SGHTA, CDR2 FQGNSA. The CDR3 contains 16 residues.

This chain's CDR3 is CASSLEHEQYF. The CDR3 DNA reads TGCGCCAGCAGCTTGGAGCACGAGCAGTACTTC. The chain joins TRBV5-1 to TRBJ2-7; D remains unclear. The CDR3 has 11 amino acids. From germline, CDR1 is SGHRS and CDR2 YFSETQ. Trimming removed 0 bases from V and 5 bases from J, with 3 bases in between. Full variable domain (missing parts from reference TRBV5-1 and TRBJ2-7): KAGVTQTPRYLIKTRGQQVTLSCSPISGHRSVSWYQQTPGQGLQFLFEYFSETQRNKGNFPGRFSGRQFSNSRSEMNVSTLELGDSALYLCASSLEHEQYFGPGTRLTVT.

This clone was detected a few times. This rearrangement joins TRBV16 to TRBJ2-5; D is unresolved. Trimming removed 0 bases from V and 5 bases from J, with 4 bases in between. The CDR3 runs to 12 residues. Germline V gene sequence: CDR1 KGHSY, CDR2 FQNENV. The CDR3 bases are TGTGCCAGCAGCCAATCCGGGGAGACCCAGTACTTC. It codes for CASSQSGETQYF.

This clone was observed a few times. The chain couples TRBV7-8 to TRBJ2-3, with D possibly TRBD2 on 5 matching bases. The CDR3 extends over 14 amino acids. Trimming pared 4 bases from V and 7 bases from J, leaving 15 bases between. The germline gives CDR1 SGHVS, CDR2 FQNEAQ. In DNA form, the CDR3 reads TGTGCCAGCAGCTCCGGGATGGTAGCATATACGCAGTATTTT. It yields the protein CASSSGMVAYTQYF.

The chain has TRBV7-9 and TRBJ1-1; 8 nucleotides agree with TRBD1. J lost 4 bases, V lost 3 bases, and 4 bases had no gene match. The CDR3 contains 14 residues. Per germline, CDR1 SEHNR and CDR2 FQNEAQ (reference sequence). The CDR3 sequence is CASSFGQGATEAFF. The DNA for the CDR3 is TGTGCCAGCAGCTTTGGCCAGGGGGCCACTGAAGCTTTCTTT.

This clone has a single count. CDR3 DNA sequence: TGTGCCAGCAGCTCGCGGACAGGGGGTCCTAATTCACCCCTCCACTTT. It encodes CASSSRTGGPNSPLHF. The genes are TRBV7-2 and TRBJ1-6; 10 bases agree with TRBD1. J gave up 6 bases and V 4 bases, and 6 bases lay outside the gene matches. The CDR3 is 16 residues long. Per germline, CDR1 SGHTA and CDR2 FQGNSA.